A single sample gave rise to the 20 T cell receptor beta chains below, sequenced in a study of cytomegalovirus exposure and HLA in healthy donors. PCR used 60 Vbeta primers and 13 Jbeta primers. Some clones are missing from TCRdb's copy, which holds only in-frame ones; the method was immunoSEQ multiplex PCR. The sample data list 65,000 to 90,000 clones. Sequenced material: PBMCs. These receptors came from a female donor in good health and CMV-seropositive.

J is TRBJ2-3 and V is TRBV9; no definite D call. Per germline, CDR1 SGDLS and CDR2 YYNGEE. Trimming left V 0 bases short and J 3 bases short, with 8 bases between. This CDR3 is 14 amino acids long. CDR3 in DNA: TGTGCCAGCAGCGTAGTATCGGGTACAGATACGCAGTATTTT. It translates to CASSVVSGTDTQYF. Full variable domain (remainder filled in from reference TRBV9 and TRBJ2-3): DSGVTQTPKHLITATGQRVTLRCSPRSGDLSVYWYQQSLDQGLQFLIQYYNGEERAKGNILERFSAQQFPDLHSELNLSSLELGDSALYFCASSVVSGTDTQYFGPGTRLTVL.

The chain carries TRBV7-9 and TRBJ1-1; 7 bases fit TRBD1. The V and J ends lost 0 bases and 1 base, in that order; junction bases with no gene match: 5. Germline-derived CDR1 and CDR2 are SEHNR and FQNEAQ (reference sequence). The CDR3 has 16 amino acids. The CDR3 bases are TGTGCCAGCAGCTTAGCGCTGAGGGGGCCGAACACTGAAGCTTTCTTT. Translated, it gives CASSLALRGPNTEAFF.

This chain links TRBV11-2 with TRBJ1-1, with a possible D match to TRBD1 (5 bases). The CDR3 length is 13 residues. CDR1 and CDR2 (germline): SGHAT, FQNNGV. Trimming removed 4 bases from V and 7 bases from J, with 13 bases in between. CDR3 in amino acids: CASSSQGGSEAFF. CDR3 bases: TGTGCCAGCAGCTCCCAGGGCGGGAGTGAAGCTTTCTTT.

V is TRBV28 and J is TRBJ2-7, with 7 bases identical to TRBD1. Trimming cost V 6 bases and J 4 bases; bases outside gene matches: 27. Per the germline V gene, CDR1 is MDHEN and CDR2 is SYDVKM. The CDR3 loop spans 20 amino acids. The CDR3 reads CASSFFGTGTVEKLRYEQYF. The DNA of the CDR3 is TGTGCCAGCAGCTTTTTCGGAACCGGGACAGTCGAGAAGTTGAGATACGAGCAGTACTTC.

The V call is TRBV7-6, the J call TRBJ2-1, with a tentative D call TRBD2 (6 bases). Trimming took off 5 bases at V and 1 base at J, with 18 bases between the two ends. This CDR3 spans 17 amino acids. Germline CDR1 reads SGHVS; CDR2 reads FNYEAQ. The CDR3 bases are TGTGCCAGCAGCGGGCGACCCTCTAGCGAGTCCTACAATGAGCAGTTCTTC. It is translated as CASSGRPSSESYNEQFF.

The rearrangement links TRBV27 to TRBJ2-7; weak D call: TRBD1 (6 bases). This CDR3 is 13 amino acids long. V dropped 8 bases and J dropped 3 bases, with 14 bases sitting between them. The germline V gene has CDR1 MNHEY and CDR2 SMNVEV (reference sequence). Here the CDR3 DNA reads TGTGCCAGCCGGGAACAGGGCTTCTACGAGCAGTACTTC. Amino acids: CASREQGFYEQYF.

CDR3 residues: CASRDTVDPPGYTF. CDR3 in DNA: TGCGCCAGCAGGGACACAGTCGACCCCCCTGGCTACACCTTC. The genes are TRBV5-1 and TRBJ1-2, with D perhaps TRBD1 (5 bases). V was clipped by 5 bases and J by 7 bases, with 18 bases between them. Germline CDR1 SGHRS, CDR2 YFSETQ. The CDR3 runs 14 residues.

The gene calls are TRBV4-2 and TRBJ2-1; 9 nucleotides agree with TRBD2. CDR1 and CDR2 from the germline V gene are LGHNA and YNFKEQ. CDR3 size: 18 residues. The V gene end was trimmed by 0 bases and the J gene end by 6 bases; junction bases not matched to a gene: 12. The CDR3 nucleotides read TGTGCCAGCAGCCAAGATTCAGCGGGGGGCACCTTGGGCAATGAGCAGTTCTTC. Translated, it gives CASSQDSAGGTLGNEQFF.

The chain employs TRBV5-4 and TRBJ1-6, with 9 bases lining up with TRBD1. The CDR3 spans 15 residues. The germline CDR1 and CDR2 sequences are SGHNT and YYREEE (reference sequence). Unmatched junction bases numbered 3, after V lost 0 bases and J lost 8 bases. Here the CDR3 DNA reads TGTGCCAGCAGCTTGGCCACAGGGGGCGATTCACCCCTCCACTTT. This gives the protein CASSLATGGDSPLHF.

V usage is TRBV9 and J usage is TRBJ1-1; 7 nucleotides line up with TRBD1. CDR1 is SGDLS and CDR2 is YYNGEE in the germline V gene. The CDR3 consists of 14 residues. Trimming removed 4 bases from V and 4 bases from J; junction bases left unmatched: 7. The CDR3 bases are TGTGCCAGCAGCAAGTGGGCAGGGGGCACTGAAGCTTTCTTT. It yields the protein CASSKWAGGTEAFF. Supplemented by reference TRBV9 and TRBJ1-1, the full variable domain reads DSGVTQTPKHLITATGQRVTLRCSPRSGDLSVYWYQQSLDQGLQFLIQYYNGEERAKGNILERFSAQQFPDLHSELNLSSLELGDSALYFCASSKWAGGTEAFFGQGTRLTVV.

The chain couples TRBV9 to TRBJ2-2, with 11 bases lining up with TRBD2. Germline CDR1 and CDR2: SGDLS and YYNGEE. The ends lost 6 bases at V and 7 bases at J; junction bases unmatched: 8. The CDR3 loop spans 15 amino acids. CDR3: CASTLAGDPGGELFF. The DNA for the CDR3 is TGTGCCAGCACACTAGCGGGAGACCCTGGCGGGGAGCTGTTTTTT.

The rearrangement links TRBV5-1 to TRBJ2-1; TRBD2 matches at 10 bases. Looked up from germline, CDR1 is SGHRS and CDR2 is YFSETQ. The CDR3 spans 15 residues. V shed 1 base, J shed 7 bases, and the junction held 5 bases outside the gene matches. For the CDR3, the DNA is TGCGCCAGCAGCTTGTTGGCTAGCGGGAGTAATGAGCAGTTCTTC. Translation: CASSLLASGSNEQFF. Using reference TRBV5-1 and TRBJ2-1 for the parts outside the CDR3, the full variable domain is KAGVTQTPRYLIKTRGQQVTLSCSPISGHRSVSWYQQTPGQGLQFLFEYFSETQRNKGNFPGRFSGRQFSNSRSEMNVSTLELGDSALYLCASSLLASGSNEQFFGPGTRLTVL.

The rearrangement joins TRBV5-8 to TRBJ2-3; D is possibly TRBD2 (6 bases). CDR3 length: 15 amino acids. The germline V gene encodes CDR1 SGHTS and CDR2 YDEGEE. Trimming removed 1 base from V and 1 base from J, with 10 bases in between. Here the CDR3 reads CASSLRGYGTDTQYF. CDR3 coding DNA: TGTGCCAGCAGCTTGCGGGGGTATGGCACAGATACGCAGTATTTT.

The J gene is TRBJ2-7, the V gene TRBV18; 9 bases fit TRBD2. The J segment lost 7 bases and the V segment lost 1 base, leaving 14 bases of the junction unmatched. Germline V gene lookup returns CDR1 KGHSH and CDR2 LQKENI. The CDR3 spans 17 residues. The CDR3 DNA sequence: TGTGCCAGCTCACCACGGGAAAGTGGCGGGGGGGCCAATGAGCAGTACTTC. Its protein is CASSPRESGGGANEQYF.

The chain joins TRBV6-6 to TRBJ2-1; the match to TRBD2 covers 7 bases. With 8 bases clipped from V and 6 bases from J, the junction kept 7 bases outside the gene matches. The CDR3 consists of 13 residues. Per the germline V gene, CDR1 is MNHNY and CDR2 is SVGAGI (reference sequence). As DNA, the CDR3 is TGTGCCAGCCAAAGCGGGGAGGGCAATGAGCAGTTCTTC. Translating it yields CASQSGEGNEQFF.

The chain links TRBV18 to TRBJ1-1; 9 bases map to TRBD1. V trimming: 6 bases; J trimming: 8 bases; junction bases outside the gene matches: 7. Germline-derived CDR1 and CDR2 are KGHSH and LQKENI. This CDR3 comprises 13 residues. DNA of the CDR3: TGTGCCAGCTCCCTAAGACAGGGGGAGGAAGCTTTCTTT. Its protein is CASSLRQGEEAFF.

The chain joins TRBV18 to TRBJ1-2; weak D call: TRBD1 (6 bases). Trimming took 1 base from V and 8 from J, leaving 20 bases between them. The CDR3 totals 16 residues. In germline, CDR1 is KGHSH, CDR2 LQKENI. CDR3 nucleotides: TGTGCCAGCTCACCACAGGACAGCTTAACGGTGGGGGGCTACACCTTC. The encoded protein is CASSPQDSLTVGGYTF.

V and J are TRBV21-1 and TRBJ2-1; the D call TRBD2 from the table was never checked on the DNA. TRBV21-1 is a pseudogene segment. The CDR3 is 18 amino acids. Here the CDR3 DNA reads TGTGCCAGCAGCAAACGGGCCAGCGGAAAGAGCTCCTACAATGAGCAGTTCTTC. This codes for CASSKRASGKSSYNEQFF.

This chain connects TRBV30 to TRBJ1-2; D gene unclear. The germline V gene has CDR1 GTSNPN and CDR2 SVGIG (reference sequence). Trimming stripped 8 bases from V and 7 bases from J, with 26 bases between. The CDR3 has 15 residues. CDR3 coding DNA: TGTGCCGGGTCGAACGGAGCGGGTGAAGGGAGTGGCTACACCTTC. Amino acids: CAGSNGAGEGSGYTF.

J is TRBJ2-7 and V is TRBV11-2, with TRBD2 matching over 8 bases. CDR1 is SGHAT, CDR2 FQNNGV, per germline. The CDR3 runs 13 residues. Unmatched junction bases numbered 6, after V lost 5 bases and J lost 6 bases. CDR3 region: CASSAGGAGEQYF. Written as DNA, the CDR3 is TGTGCCAGCAGCGCCGGGGGGGCAGGCGAGCAGTACTTC.